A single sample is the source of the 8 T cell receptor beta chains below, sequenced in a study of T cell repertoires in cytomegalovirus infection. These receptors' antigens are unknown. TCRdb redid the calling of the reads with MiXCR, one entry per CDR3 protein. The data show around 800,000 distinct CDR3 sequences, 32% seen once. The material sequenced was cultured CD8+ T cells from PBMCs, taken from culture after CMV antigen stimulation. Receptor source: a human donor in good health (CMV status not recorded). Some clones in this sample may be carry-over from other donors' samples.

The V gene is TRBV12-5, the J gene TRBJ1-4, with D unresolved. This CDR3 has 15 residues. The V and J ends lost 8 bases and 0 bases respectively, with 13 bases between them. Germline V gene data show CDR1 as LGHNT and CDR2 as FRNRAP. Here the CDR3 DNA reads TGTGCTAGTAGGCCCCCGTCCGCAACTAATGAAAAACTGTTTTTT. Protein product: CASRPPSATNEKLFF.

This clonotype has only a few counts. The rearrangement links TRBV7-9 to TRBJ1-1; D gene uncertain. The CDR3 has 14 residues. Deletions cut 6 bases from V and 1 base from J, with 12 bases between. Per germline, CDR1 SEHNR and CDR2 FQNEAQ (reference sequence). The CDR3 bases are TGTGCCAGCAGATATGGGAGTCGGAACACTGAAGCTTTCTTT. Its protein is CASRYGSRNTEAFF.

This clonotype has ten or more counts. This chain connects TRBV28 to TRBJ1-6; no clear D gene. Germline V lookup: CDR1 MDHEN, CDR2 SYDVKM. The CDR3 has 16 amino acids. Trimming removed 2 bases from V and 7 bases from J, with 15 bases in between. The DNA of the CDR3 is TGTGCCAGCAGTTTAACCCCCCGGGTCCAAAATTCACCCCTCCACTTT. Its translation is CASSLTPRVQNSPLHF. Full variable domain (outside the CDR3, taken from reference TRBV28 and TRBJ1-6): DVKVTQSSRYLVKRTGEKVFLECVQDMDHENMFWYRQDPGLGLRLIYFSYDVKMKEKGDIPEGYSVSREKKERFSLILESASTNQTSMYLCASSLTPRVQNSPLHFGNGTRLTVT.

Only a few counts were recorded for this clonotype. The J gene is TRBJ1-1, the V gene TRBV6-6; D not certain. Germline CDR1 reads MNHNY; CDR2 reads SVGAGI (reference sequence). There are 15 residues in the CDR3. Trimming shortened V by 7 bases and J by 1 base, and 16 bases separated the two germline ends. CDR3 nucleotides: TGTGCCAGCACCAAGGTTGGCCTAGGGAACACTGAAGCTTTCTTT. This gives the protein CASTKVGLGNTEAFF.

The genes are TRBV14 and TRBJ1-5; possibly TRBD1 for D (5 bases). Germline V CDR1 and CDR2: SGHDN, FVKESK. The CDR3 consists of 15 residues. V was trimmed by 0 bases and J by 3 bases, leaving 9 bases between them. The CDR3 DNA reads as TGTGCCAGCAGCCAAGATGGGGACCCCAATCAGCCCCAGCATTTT. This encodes CASSQDGDPNQPQHF.

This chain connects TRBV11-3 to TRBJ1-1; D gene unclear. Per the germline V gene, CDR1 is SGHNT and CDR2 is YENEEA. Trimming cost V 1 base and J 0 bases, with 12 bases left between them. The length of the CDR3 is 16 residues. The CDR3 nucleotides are TGTGCCAGCAGCTTAGGGCCGGGAGGTATGAACACTGAAGCTTTCTTT. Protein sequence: CASSLGPGGMNTEAFF.

The CDR3 region has the DNA TGTGCCACCATCCCCGTGGACAGGTCCTACAATGAGCAGTTCTTC. Its protein product is CATIPVDRSYNEQFF. The chain has TRBV6-2 or TRBV6-3 and TRBJ2-1; TRBD1 aligns across 7 bases. Per the germline V gene, CDR1 is MNHEY and CDR2 is SVGEGT. The J segment lost 1 base and the V segment lost 10 bases, leaving 10 bases of the junction unmatched. The CDR3 consists of 15 residues.

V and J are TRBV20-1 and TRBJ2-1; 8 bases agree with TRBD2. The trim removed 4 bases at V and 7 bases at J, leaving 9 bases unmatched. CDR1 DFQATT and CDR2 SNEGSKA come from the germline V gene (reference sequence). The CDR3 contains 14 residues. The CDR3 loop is CSATTGGAGNEQFF. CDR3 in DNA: TGCAGTGCTACTACGGGGGGGGCCGGGAATGAGCAGTTCTTC.